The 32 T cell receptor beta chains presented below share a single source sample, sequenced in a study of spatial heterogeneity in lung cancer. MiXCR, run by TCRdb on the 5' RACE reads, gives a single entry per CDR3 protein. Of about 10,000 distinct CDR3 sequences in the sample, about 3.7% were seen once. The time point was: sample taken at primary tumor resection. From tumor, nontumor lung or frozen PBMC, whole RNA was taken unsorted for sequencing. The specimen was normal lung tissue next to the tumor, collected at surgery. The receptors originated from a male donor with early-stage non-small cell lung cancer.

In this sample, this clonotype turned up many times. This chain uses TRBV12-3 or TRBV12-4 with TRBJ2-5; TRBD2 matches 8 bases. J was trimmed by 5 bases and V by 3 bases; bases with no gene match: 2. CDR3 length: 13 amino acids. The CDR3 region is CASSFASGETQYF. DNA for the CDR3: TGTGCCAGCAGTTTCGCTAGCGGGGAGACCCAGTACTTC.

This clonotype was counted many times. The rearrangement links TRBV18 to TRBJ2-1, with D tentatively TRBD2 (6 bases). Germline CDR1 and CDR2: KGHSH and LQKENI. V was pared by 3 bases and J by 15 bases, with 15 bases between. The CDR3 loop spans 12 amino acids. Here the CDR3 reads CASSPRDSTWFF. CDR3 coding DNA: TGTGCCAGCTCACCCCGGGACTCCACATGGTTCTTC.

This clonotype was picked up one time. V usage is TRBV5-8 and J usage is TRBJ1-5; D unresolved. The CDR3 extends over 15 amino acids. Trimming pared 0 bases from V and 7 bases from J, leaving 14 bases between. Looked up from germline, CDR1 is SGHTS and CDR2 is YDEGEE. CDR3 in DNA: TGTGCCAGCAGCTTGGAGGGTGGGGTTAGGCAGCCCCAGCATTTT. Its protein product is CASSLEGGVRQPQHF.

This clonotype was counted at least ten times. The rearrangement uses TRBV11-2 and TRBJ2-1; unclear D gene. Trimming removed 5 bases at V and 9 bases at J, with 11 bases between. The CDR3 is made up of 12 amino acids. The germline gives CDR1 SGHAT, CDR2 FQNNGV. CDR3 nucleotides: TGTGCCAGCAGCCGGTCCGGGCTTGAGCAGTTCTTC. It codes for CASSRSGLEQFF. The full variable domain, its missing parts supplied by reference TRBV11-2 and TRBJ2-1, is EAGVAQSPRYKIIEKRQSVAFWCNPISGHATLYWYQQILGQGPKLLIQFQNNGVVDDSQLPKDRFSAERLKGVDSTLKIQPAKLEDSAVYLCASSRSGLEQFFGPGTRLTVL.

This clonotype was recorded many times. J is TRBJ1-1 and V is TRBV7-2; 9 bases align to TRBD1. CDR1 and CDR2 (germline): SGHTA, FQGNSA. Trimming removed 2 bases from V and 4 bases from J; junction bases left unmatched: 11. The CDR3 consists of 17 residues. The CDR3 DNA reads TGTGCCAGCAGCTTAAGAACAGGGGGCAGGGGCAGCACTGAAGCTTTCTTT. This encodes CASSLRTGGRGSTEAFF.

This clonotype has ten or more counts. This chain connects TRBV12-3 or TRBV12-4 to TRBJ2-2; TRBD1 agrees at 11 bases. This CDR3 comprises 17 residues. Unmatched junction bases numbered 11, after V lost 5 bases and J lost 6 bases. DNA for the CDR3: TGTGCCAGCAGTCGAAATCCGGGACAGGGGGGCGCCGGGGAGCTGTTTTTT. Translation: CASSRNPGQGGAGELFF.

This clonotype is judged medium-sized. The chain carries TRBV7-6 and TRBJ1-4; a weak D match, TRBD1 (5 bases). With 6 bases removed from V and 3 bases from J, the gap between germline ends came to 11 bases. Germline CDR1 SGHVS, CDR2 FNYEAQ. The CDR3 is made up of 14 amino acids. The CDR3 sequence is CASSWGGSNEKLFF. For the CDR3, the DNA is TGTGCCAGCAGTTGGGGGGGTTCTAATGAAAAACTGTTTTTT.

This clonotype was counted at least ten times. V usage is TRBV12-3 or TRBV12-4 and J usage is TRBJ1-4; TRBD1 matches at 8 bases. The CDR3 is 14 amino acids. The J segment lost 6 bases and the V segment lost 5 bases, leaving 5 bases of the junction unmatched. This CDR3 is CASSPRQGHEKLFF. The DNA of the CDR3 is TGTGCCAGCAGTCCGCGACAGGGGCATGAAAAACTGTTTTTT.

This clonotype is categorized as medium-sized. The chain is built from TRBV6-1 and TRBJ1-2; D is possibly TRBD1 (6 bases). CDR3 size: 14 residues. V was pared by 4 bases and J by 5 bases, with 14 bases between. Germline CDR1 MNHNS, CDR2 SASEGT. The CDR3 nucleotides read TGTGCCAGCAGTGGAAGACAGGAACCGTATGGCTACACCTTC. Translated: CASSGRQEPYGYTF.

CDR3 bases: TGTGCCAGCAAAAGGGAACAGGCCGACAATCAGCCCCAGCATTTT. It codes for CASKREQADNQPQHF. The chain combines TRBV2 with TRBJ1-5, with D tentatively TRBD1 (5 bases). Looked up from germline, CDR1 is SNHLY and CDR2 is FYNNEI. Trimming cost V 7 bases and J 3 bases, with 16 bases left between them. The CDR3 extends over 15 amino acids.

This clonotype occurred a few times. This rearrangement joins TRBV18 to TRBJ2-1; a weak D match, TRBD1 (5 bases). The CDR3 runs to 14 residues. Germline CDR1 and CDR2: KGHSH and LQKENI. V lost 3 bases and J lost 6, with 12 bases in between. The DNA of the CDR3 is TGTGCCAGCTCACCGCCAGGGATATCCAATGAGCAGTTCTTC. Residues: CASSPPGISNEQFF.

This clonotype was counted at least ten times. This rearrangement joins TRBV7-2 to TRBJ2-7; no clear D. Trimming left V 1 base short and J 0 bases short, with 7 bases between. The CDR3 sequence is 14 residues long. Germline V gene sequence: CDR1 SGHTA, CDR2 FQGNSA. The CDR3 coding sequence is TGTGCCAGCAGCTTAGACCTCAGCTCCTACGAGCAGTACTTC. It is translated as CASSLDLSSYEQYF.

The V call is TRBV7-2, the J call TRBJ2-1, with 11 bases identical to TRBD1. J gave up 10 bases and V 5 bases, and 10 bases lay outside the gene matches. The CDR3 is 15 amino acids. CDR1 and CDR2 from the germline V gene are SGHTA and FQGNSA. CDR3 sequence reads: CASSAPDRGHWEQFF. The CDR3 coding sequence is TGTGCCAGCAGCGCCCCGGACAGGGGGCATTGGGAGCAGTTCTTC.

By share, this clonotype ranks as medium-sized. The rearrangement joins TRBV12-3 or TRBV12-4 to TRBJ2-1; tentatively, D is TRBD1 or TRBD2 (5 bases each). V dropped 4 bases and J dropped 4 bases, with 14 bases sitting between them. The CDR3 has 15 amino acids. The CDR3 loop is CASSYRDGSYNEQFF. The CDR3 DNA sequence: TGTGCCAGCAGTTATCGGGACGGATCTTACAATGAGCAGTTCTTC.

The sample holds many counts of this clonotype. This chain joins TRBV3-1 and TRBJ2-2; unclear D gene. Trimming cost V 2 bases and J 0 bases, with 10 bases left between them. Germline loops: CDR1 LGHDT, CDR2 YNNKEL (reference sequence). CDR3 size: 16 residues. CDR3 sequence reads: CASSQNGMANTGELFF. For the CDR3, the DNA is TGTGCCAGCAGCCAAAATGGTATGGCGAACACCGGGGAGCTGTTTTTT.

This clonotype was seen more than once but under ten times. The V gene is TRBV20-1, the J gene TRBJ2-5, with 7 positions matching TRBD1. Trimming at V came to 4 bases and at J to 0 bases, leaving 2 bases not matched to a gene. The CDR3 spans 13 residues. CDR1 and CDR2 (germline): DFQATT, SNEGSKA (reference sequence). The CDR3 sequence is CSAIGTDQETQYF. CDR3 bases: TGCAGTGCTATCGGGACAGACCAAGAGACCCAGTACTTC.

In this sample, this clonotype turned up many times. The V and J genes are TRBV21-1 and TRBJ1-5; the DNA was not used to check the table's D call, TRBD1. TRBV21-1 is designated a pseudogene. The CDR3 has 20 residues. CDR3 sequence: CASSPHHRGQRIYSNQPQHF. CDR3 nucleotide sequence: TGTGCCAGCAGCCCCCATCACAGAGGACAGAGAATTTATAGCAATCAGCCCCAGCATTTT.

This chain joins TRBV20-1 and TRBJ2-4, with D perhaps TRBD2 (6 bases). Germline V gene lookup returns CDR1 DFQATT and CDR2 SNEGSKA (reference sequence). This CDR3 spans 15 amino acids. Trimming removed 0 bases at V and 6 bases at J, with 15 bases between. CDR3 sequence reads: CSARDPRGELNIQYF. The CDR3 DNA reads TGCAGTGCTAGAGATCCGCGGGGCGAGCTAAACATTCAGTACTTC.

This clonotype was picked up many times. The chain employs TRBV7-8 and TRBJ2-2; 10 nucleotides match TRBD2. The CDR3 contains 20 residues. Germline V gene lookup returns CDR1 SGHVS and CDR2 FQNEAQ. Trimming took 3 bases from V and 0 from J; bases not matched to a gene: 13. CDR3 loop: CASSFPSSGGPETNTGELFF. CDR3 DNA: TGTGCCAGCAGCTTCCCGTCTAGCGGGGGCCCGGAGACGAACACCGGGGAGCTGTTTTTT.

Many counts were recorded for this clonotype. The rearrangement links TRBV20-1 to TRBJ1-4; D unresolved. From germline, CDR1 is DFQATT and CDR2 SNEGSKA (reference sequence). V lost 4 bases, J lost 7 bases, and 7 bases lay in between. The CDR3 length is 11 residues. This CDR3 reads CSATGGEKLFF. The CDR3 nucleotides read TGCAGTGCTACGGGTGGTGAAAAACTGTTTTTT.

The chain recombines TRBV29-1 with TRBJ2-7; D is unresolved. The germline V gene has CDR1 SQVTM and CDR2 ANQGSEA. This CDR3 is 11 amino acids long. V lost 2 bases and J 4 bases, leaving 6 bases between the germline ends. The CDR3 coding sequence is TGCAGCGTTGAAACACTGTACGAGCAGTACTTC. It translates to CSVETLYEQYF.

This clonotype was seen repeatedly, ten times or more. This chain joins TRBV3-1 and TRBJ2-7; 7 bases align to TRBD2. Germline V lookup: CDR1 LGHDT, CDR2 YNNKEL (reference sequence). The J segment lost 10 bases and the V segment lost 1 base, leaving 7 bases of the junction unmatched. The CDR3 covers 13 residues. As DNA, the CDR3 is TGTGCCAGCAGCCAAGGTGGATCTAGCGGACAGTACTTC. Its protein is CASSQGGSSGQYF.

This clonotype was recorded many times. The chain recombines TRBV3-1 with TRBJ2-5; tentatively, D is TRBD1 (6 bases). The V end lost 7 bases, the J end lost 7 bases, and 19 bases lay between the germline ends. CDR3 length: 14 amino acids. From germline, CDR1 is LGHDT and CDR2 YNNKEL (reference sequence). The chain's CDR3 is CASKRQDTLGTQYF. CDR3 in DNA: TGTGCCAGCAAACGACAGGACACCCTGGGGACCCAGTACTTC.

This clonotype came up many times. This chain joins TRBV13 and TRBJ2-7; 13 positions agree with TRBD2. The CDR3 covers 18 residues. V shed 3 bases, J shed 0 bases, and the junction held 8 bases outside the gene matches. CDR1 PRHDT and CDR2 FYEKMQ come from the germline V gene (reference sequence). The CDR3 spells CASSFTSGGAIRSYEQYF. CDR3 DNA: TGTGCCAGCAGCTTTACTAGCGGGGGGGCGATTCGCTCCTACGAGCAGTACTTC.

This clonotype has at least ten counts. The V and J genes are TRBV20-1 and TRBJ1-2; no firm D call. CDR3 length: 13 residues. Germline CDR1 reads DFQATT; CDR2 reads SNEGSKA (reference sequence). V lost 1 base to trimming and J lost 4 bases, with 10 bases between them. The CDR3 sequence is CSARVEVSYGYTF. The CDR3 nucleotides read TGCAGTGCTAGAGTAGAGGTTTCCTATGGCTACACCTTC.

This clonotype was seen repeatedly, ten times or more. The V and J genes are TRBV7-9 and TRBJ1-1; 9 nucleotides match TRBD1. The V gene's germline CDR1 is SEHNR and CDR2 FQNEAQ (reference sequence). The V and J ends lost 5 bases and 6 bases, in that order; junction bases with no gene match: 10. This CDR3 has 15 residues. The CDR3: CASSKPGQGVAEAFF. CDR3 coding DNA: TGTGCCAGCAGCAAACCGGGACAGGGAGTCGCTGAAGCTTTCTTT. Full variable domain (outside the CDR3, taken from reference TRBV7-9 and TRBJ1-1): DTGVSQNPRHKITKRGQNVTFRCDPISEHNRLYWYRQTLGQGPEFLTYFQNEAQLEKSRLLSDRFSAERPKGSFSTLEIQRTEQGDSAMYLCASSKPGQGVAEAFFGQGTRLTVV.

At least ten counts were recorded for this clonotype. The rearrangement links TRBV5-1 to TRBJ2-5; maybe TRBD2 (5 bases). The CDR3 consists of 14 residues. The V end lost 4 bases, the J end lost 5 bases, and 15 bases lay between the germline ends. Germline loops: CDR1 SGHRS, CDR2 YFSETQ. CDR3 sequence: CASSLTSTGETQYF. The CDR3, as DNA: TGCGCCAGCAGCCTAACGTCAACGGGGGAGACCCAGTACTTC.

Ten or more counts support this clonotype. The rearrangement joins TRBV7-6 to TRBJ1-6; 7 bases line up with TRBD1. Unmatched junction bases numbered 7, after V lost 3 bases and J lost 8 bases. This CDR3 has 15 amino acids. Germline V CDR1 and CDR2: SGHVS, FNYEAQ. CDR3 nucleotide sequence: TGTGCCAGCAGCTTCGACAGGGTTAGGCATTCACCCCTCCACTTT. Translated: CASSFDRVRHSPLHF. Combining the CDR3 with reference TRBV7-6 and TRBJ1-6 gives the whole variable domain GAGVSQSPRYKVTKRGQDVALRCDPISGHVSLYWYRQALGQGPEFLTYFNYEAQQDKSGLPNDRFSAERPEGSISTLTIQRTEQRDSAMYRCASSFDRVRHSPLHFGNGTRLTVT.

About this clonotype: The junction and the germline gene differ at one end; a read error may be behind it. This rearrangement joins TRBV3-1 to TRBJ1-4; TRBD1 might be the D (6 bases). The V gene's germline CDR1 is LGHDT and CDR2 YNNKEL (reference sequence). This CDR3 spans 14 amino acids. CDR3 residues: CASSLLGGDEKLYF. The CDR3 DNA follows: TGTGCCAGCAGCCTTCTAGGGGGGGATGAAAAACTGTATTTT.

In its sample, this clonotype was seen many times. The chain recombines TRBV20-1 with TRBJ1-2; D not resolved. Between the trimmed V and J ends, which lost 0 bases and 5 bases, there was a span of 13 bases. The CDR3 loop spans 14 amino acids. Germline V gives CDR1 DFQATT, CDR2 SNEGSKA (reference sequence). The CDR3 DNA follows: TGCAGTGCTAGAGATTCTTCCAGGCAATATGGCTACACCTTC. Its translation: CSARDSSRQYGYTF.

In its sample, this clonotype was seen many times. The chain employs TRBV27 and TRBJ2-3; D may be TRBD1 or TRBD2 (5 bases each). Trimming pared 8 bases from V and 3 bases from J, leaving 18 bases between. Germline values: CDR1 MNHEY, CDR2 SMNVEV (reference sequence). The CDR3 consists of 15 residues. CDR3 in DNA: TGTGCCAGCGGATTTCGGGGCCAGCGGACAGATACGCAGTATTTT. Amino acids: CASGFRGQRTDTQYF.

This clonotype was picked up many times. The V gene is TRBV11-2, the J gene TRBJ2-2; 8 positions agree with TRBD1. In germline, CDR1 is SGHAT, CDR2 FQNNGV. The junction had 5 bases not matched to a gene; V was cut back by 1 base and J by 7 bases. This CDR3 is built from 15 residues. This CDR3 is CASSLARTGIGELFF. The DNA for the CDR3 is TGTGCCAGCAGCTTAGCCCGGACAGGGATCGGGGAGCTGTTTTTT.